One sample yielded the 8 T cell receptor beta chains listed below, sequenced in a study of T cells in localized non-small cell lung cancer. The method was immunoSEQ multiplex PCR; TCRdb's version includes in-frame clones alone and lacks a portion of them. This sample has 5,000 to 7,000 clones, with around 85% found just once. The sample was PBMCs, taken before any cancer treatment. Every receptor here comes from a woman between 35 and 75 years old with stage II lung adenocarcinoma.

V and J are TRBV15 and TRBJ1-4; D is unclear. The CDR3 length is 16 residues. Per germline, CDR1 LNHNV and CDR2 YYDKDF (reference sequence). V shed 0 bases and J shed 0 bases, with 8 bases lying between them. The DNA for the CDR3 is TGTGCCACCAGCAGAGATAGGCAGACAACTAATGAAAAACTGTTTTTT. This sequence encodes CATSRDRQTTNEKLFF.

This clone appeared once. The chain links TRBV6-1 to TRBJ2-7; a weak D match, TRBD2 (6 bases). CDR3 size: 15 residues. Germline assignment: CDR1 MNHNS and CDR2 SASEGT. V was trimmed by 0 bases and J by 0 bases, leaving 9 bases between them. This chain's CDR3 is CASSEARGGSYEQYF. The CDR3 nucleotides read TGTGCCAGCAGTGAAGCAAGGGGAGGCTCCTACGAGCAGTACTTC.

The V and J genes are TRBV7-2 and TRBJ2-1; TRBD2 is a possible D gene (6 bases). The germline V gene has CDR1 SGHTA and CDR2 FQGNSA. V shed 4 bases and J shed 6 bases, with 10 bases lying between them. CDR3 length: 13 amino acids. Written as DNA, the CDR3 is TGTGCCAGCAGCTCGGACTATATCAATGAGCAGTTCTTC. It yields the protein CASSSDYINEQFF.

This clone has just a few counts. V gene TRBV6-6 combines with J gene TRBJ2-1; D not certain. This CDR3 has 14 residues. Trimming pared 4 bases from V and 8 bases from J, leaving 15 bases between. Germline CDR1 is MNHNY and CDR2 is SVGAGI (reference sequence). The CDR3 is CASSSPTENHEQFF. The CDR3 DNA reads TGTGCCAGCAGTTCCCCGACCGAGAACCATGAGCAGTTCTTC.

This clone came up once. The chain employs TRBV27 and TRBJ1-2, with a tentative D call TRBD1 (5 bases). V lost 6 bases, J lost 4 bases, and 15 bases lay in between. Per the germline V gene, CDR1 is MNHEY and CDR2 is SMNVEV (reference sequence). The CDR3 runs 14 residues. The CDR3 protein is CASSGGAGVYGYTF. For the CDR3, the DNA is TGTGCCAGCAGCGGTGGGGCTGGGGTCTATGGCTACACCTTC.

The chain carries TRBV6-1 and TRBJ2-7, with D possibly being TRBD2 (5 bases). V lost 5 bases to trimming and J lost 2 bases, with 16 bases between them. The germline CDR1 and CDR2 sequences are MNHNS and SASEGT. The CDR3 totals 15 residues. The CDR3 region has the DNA TGTGCCAGCAGTTCCCCCTCCCTAGCTGCCTACGAGCAGTACTTC. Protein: CASSSPSLAAYEQYF.

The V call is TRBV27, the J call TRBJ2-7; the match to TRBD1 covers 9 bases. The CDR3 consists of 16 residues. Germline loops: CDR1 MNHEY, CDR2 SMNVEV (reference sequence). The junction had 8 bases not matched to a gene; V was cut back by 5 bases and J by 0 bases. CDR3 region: CASSPRQGESSYEQYF. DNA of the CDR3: TGTGCCAGCAGTCCCCGACAGGGGGAGAGCTCCTACGAGCAGTACTTC.

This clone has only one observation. As DNA, the CDR3 is TGTGCCAGCAGTGAATCGGGGACAGGGGCGGTCCAGGGTGAAAAACTGTTTTTT. Translation: CASSESGTGAVQGEKLFF. This rearrangement joins TRBV25-1 to TRBJ1-4, with 10 bases matching TRBD1. Germline V gene lookup returns CDR1 MGHDK and CDR2 SYGVNS. CDR3 length: 18 residues. V was pared by 1 base and J by 7 bases, with 12 bases of the junction left unmatched. Supplemented by reference TRBV25-1 and TRBJ1-4, the full variable domain reads EADIYQTPRYLVIGTGKKITLECSQTMGHDKMYWYQQDPGMELHLIHYSYGVNSTEKGDLSSESTVSRIRTEHFPLTLESARPSHTSQYLCASSESGTGAVQGEKLFFGSGTQLSVL.